This T cell receptor beta chain was observed in a study of T cell clonality in common variable immunodeficiency. The protocol was immunoSEQ multiplex PCR, while the TCRdb copy is restricted to in-frame clones and leaves out a portion. This sample comprises 80,000 or so clones, none seen once only. Points from the study as a whole: Common variable immunodeficiency TCR beta sequences reportedly had fewer deletions and N-nucleotide insertions. Compared with controls, CVID subjects had fewer shared TCRbeta clones.

V gave up 7 bases and J gave up 2 bases, with 13 bases separating them. CDR1 is SQVTM and CDR2 is ANQGSEA in the germline V gene. The CDR3 sequence is 13 residues long. This clone was counted at least ten times. Its antigen remains unknown. Sequencing ends 3 residues short of the CDR3 end; the germline J gene provides the rest. Sample: peripheral blood mononuclear cells. The TCR was taken from a person aged 18 to 70 in good health. The rearrangement joins TRBV29-1 to TRBJ2-3; possibly TRBD2 for D (5 bases). The DNA read from the CDR3 is TGCAGCGACCGGACTCGTGACACAGATACG. Protein product: CSDRTRDTDT. The full CDR3 protein reads CSDRTRDTDTQYF.